These 14 T cell receptor beta chains share one sample of origin, sequenced in a study of blood T cell repertoires in COVID-19. The table came from immunoSEQ multiplex PCR; TCRdb's copy has only in-frame clones and leaves some out. The sample includes about 74,000 clones, over 85% of them seen just once. Sequences were obtained from peripheral blood. These TCRs come from a man aged 45-65 years with acute or convalescent COVID-19.

The chain employs TRBV19 and TRBJ2-7; 7 bases map to TRBD2. This CDR3 has 13 residues. V was clipped by 5 bases and J by 7 bases; unmatched bases: 8. Germline values: CDR1 LNHDA, CDR2 SQIVND (reference sequence). The DNA for the CDR3 is TGTGCCAGTAGTGCGTCTAGCGGCCGGGAGCAGTACTTC. Encoded protein: CASSASSGREQYF. Full variable domain (missing parts from reference TRBV19 and TRBJ2-7): DGGITQSPKYLFRKEGQNVTLSCEQNLNHDAMYWYRQDPGQGLRLIYYSQIVNDFQKGDIAEGYSVSREKKESFPLTVTSAQKNPTAFYLCASSASSGREQYFGPGTRLTVT.

This chain joins TRBV19 and TRBJ2-7; 8 bases are shared with TRBD1. The germline gives CDR1 LNHDA, CDR2 SQIVND (reference sequence). The CDR3 is 13 residues long. The V segment lost 3 bases and the J segment 2 bases; nucleotides outside the gene matches: 0. CDR3 DNA sequence: TGTGCCAGTAGTATGGACAGGGCCTACGAGCAGTACTTC. Amino acids: CASSMDRAYEQYF.

The gene calls are TRBV30 and TRBJ2-2, with 10 nucleotides matching TRBD2. The CDR3 is made up of 17 amino acids. After removal of 0 bases from V and 6 bases from J, the junction contained 10 bases not matched to a gene. In germline, CDR1 is GTSNPN, CDR2 SVGIG (reference sequence). The CDR3 spells CAWSVGLAGVWAGELFF. The CDR3 nucleotides are TGTGCCTGGAGTGTAGGGCTAGCGGGAGTATGGGCCGGGGAGCTGTTTTTT.

CDR3 bases: TGTGCCAGCAGCTTGGTCCAGGGCGGAGGAAACACCATATATTTT. Amino acids: CASSLVQGGGNTIYF. The chain carries TRBV5-6 and TRBJ1-3, with D perhaps TRBD1 (5 bases). The CDR3 runs 15 residues. With 0 bases removed from V and 4 bases from J, the gap between germline ends came to 11 bases. The germline V gene encodes CDR1 SGHDT and CDR2 YYEEEE.

The table lists this clone with a count of one. The rearrangement joins TRBV25-1 to TRBJ1-1, with D hard to call. The V end lost 10 bases, the J end lost 1 base, and 10 bases lay between the germline ends. Germline CDR1 MGHDK, CDR2 SYGVNS. CDR3 size: 12 residues. The CDR3 region is CATRGRNTEAFF. The CDR3 coding sequence is TGTGCCACCCGGGGTCGGAACACTGAAGCTTTCTTT.

This clone was seen once. This rearrangement joins TRBV30 to TRBJ2-1; weak D call: TRBD1 (6 bases). Per germline, CDR1 GTSNPN and CDR2 SVGIG (reference sequence). Trimming stripped 0 bases from V and 6 bases from J, with 12 bases between. The CDR3 runs 14 residues. The CDR3 reads CAWSVGRGGNEQFF. The CDR3 DNA follows: TGTGCCTGGAGTGTAGGGAGAGGGGGCAATGAGCAGTTCTTC. The full variable domain, in which reference TRBV30 and TRBJ2-1 provide the parts outside the CDR3, is SQTIHQWPATLVQPVGSPLSLECTVEGTSNPNLYWYRQAAGRGLQLLFYSVGIGQISSEVPQNLSASRPQDRQFILSSKKLLLSDSGFYLCAWSVGRGGNEQFFGPGTRLTVL.

The chain carries TRBV27 and TRBJ1-5, with 8 bases fitting TRBD1. The V gene's germline CDR1 is MNHEY and CDR2 SMNVEV (reference sequence). The CDR3 spans 15 residues. V was pared by 3 bases and J by 1 base, with 2 bases of the junction left unmatched. The CDR3 DNA follows: TGTGCCAGCAGTTTGACAGGGGTGAGCAATCAGCCCCAGCATTTT. It is translated as CASSLTGVSNQPQHF.

The chain joins TRBV11-3 to TRBJ2-2, with TRBD1 identical over 9 bases. This CDR3 contains 14 residues. Losses at the gene ends were 8 bases for V and 1 base for J; bases not matched to a gene: 2. Germline CDR1 is SGHNT and CDR2 is YENEEA. CDR3: CASGDRENTGELFF. CDR3 sequence (DNA): TGTGCCAGCGGGGACAGGGAGAACACCGGGGAGCTGTTTTTT.

This clone appeared once. CDR3 region: CAARTGMNTEAFF. CDR3 DNA sequence: TGTGCCGCAAGGACAGGGATGAACACTGAAGCTTTCTTT. V gene TRBV7-3 combines with J gene TRBJ1-1; the match to TRBD1 covers 8 bases. Germline V lookup: CDR1 SGHTA, CDR2 FQGTGA. The CDR3 totals 13 residues. V lost 11 bases, J lost 0 bases, and 5 bases stayed unmatched.

The chain uses TRBV6-6 and TRBJ2-7; perhaps TRBD1 as D (6 bases). Looked up from germline, CDR1 is MNHNY and CDR2 is SVGAGI (reference sequence). V lost 5 bases, J lost 3 bases, and 32 bases lay in between. The CDR3 is 20 amino acids. CDR3 amino acids: CASSRASLDPGWDKNYEQYV. Written as DNA, the CDR3 is TGTGCCAGCAGTCGGGCTTCTCTCGACCCTGGCTGGGACAAAAACTACGAGCAGTACGTC.

The chain recombines TRBV25-1 with TRBJ1-5; unclear D gene. V was trimmed by 8 bases and J by 2 bases, leaving 16 bases between them. The CDR3 runs to 15 residues. Germline loops: CDR1 MGHDK, CDR2 SYGVNS. In DNA form, the CDR3 reads TGTGCCAGCTCTTTGGGAGGCCCGGGCAATCAGCCCCAGCATTTT. It is translated as CASSLGGPGNQPQHF.

J is TRBJ2-7 and V is TRBV25-1; TRBD2 is a possible D gene (6 bases). V dropped 7 bases and J dropped 2 bases, with 9 bases sitting between them. Germline values: CDR1 MGHDK, CDR2 SYGVNS. The CDR3 has 12 residues. DNA for the CDR3: TGTGCCAGCAATGGAGGGCCCTACGAGCAGTACTTC. Amino acids: CASNGGPYEQYF.

The CDR3 spells CASSSRTGRPDTQYF. The CDR3, as DNA: TGCGCCAGCAGCTCCCGGACAGGCCGGCCAGATACGCAGTATTTT. The chain is built from TRBV5-1 and TRBJ2-3; 7 bases are a match to TRBD1. This CDR3 has 15 amino acids. Trimming took 3 bases from V and 4 from J; bases not matched to a gene: 8. From germline, CDR1 is SGHRS and CDR2 YFSETQ.

V gene TRBV7-2 combines with J gene TRBJ1-1; a possible D gene is TRBD1 (5 bases). The CDR3 runs to 13 residues. Germline lookup yields CDR1 SGHTA and CDR2 FQGNSA. V was cut by 1 base and J by 6 bases, with 9 bases left in between. CDR3 region: CASSLVRAAEAFF. The CDR3 bases are TGTGCCAGCAGCTTAGTCAGGGCGGCTGAAGCTTTCTTT.